This T cell receptor (beta chain) was recovered during a study of T cell responses to AZD1222 COVID-19 vaccine. The study's findings and limits: Dominant CD4 TCR responses targeted spike regions 160-218 and 743-854. The donors showed a predominance of white British ancestry and of females, with possible underestimation of clonal diversity. The study sampled repertoires only after the peak T cell response.

V was shortened by 4 bases and J by 1 base, with 19 bases between the two germline ends. The CDR3 sequence is 17 residues long. Germline V gene data show CDR1 as SGHVS and CDR2 as FNYEAQ. The data were produced by immunoSEQ multiplex PCR, yet TCRdb's version contains in-frame clones alone and is incomplete. The sample yields 130,000 to 150,000 clones, about 91% seen once. A remark on this clone: Its antigen is unidentified.

The rearrangement uses TRBV7-6 and TRBJ2-5; D could derive from TRBD1 or TRBD2 (5 bases each). The clonotype comes from an adult who received the AZD1222 COVID-19 vaccine. Sequences were derived from peripheral blood, sampled 28 days after the second AZD1222 dose. The CDR3 spells CASSWGRDHRTQETQYF. In DNA form, the CDR3 reads TGTGCCAGCAGCTGGGGTAGGGACCACAGGACCCAAGAGACCCAGTACTTC. The variable domain in full, completed from reference TRBV7-6 and TRBJ2-5, reads GAGVSQSPRYKVTKRGQDVALRCDPISGHVSLYWYRQALGQGPEFLTYFNYEAQQDKSGLPNDRFSAERPEGSISTLTIQRTEQRDSAMYRCASSWGRDHRTQETQYFGPGTRLLVL.